Included here is one T cell receptor (beta chain) sequence, with context. The data were obtained in a study of OX40 agonist ivuxolimab in advanced cancers. Assay: immunoSEQ multiplex PCR; the TCRdb copy retains only in-frame clones and omits some. Among around 86,000 clones, about 91% were seen once, and the ten largest hold around 0.38%. The V end was cut by 4 bases, the J end by 7 bases, with 20 bases between. Germline loops: CDR1 SGDLS, CDR2 YYNGEE. The CDR3 consists of 16 residues. The material sequenced was CD4+ or CD8+ T cells sorted from blood, taken in a trial of the OX40 agonist ivuxolimab. The chain has TRBV9 and TRBJ1-4; D is unresolved. This receptor was taken from an adult with an advanced solid tumor such as melanoma, head and neck, liver or kidney cancer. The DNA of the CDR3 is TGTGCCAGCAGCCGAAATTCAGGATTGGAGGGTGAAAAACTGTTTTTT. This sequence encodes CASSRNSGLEGEKLFF.